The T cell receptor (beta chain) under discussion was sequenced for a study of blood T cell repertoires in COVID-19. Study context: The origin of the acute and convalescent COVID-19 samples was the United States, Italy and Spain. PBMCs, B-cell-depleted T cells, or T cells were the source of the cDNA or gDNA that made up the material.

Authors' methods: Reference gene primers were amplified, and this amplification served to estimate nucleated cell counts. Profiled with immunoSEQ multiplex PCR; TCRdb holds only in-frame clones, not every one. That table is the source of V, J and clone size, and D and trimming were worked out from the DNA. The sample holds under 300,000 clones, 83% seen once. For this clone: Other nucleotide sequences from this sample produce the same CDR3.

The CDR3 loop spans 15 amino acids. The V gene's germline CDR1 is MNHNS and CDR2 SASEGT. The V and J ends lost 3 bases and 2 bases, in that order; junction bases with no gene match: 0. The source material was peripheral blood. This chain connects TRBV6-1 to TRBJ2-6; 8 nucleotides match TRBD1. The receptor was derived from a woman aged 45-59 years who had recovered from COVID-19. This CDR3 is CASSETGAGANVLTF. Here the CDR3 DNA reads TGTGCCAGCAGTGAGACAGGGGCTGGGGCCAACGTCCTGACTTTC.